This entry lists 8 T cell receptor beta chains sequenced from one sample in a study of T cell changes during pregnancy in multiple sclerosis. Method: immunoSEQ multiplex PCR; TCRdb's copy keeps in-frame clones and lacks some. The repertoire holds about 80,000 clones, 92% seen once, with approximately 1.4% in the top ten. The sample here was peripheral blood, taken before pregnancy. Every receptor here comes from a female donor with multiple sclerosis, enrolled in a pregnancy study.

This clone was found once. V gene TRBV11-2 combines with J gene TRBJ1-1; tentatively, D is TRBD1 (5 bases). Germline V CDR1 and CDR2: SGHAT, FQNNGV. CDR3 length: 16 residues. The V end was cut by 1 base, the J end by 6 bases, with 18 bases between. CDR3 residues: CASSLGSRRGKAEAFF. DNA of the CDR3: TGTGCCAGCAGCTTAGGTTCCAGGCGGGGCAAGGCTGAAGCTTTCTTT.

V is TRBV2 and J is TRBJ2-2; TRBD1 might be the D (6 bases). CDR3 length: 14 residues. The V end lost 8 bases, the J end lost 0 bases, and 10 bases lay between the germline ends. Germline lookup yields CDR1 SNHLY and CDR2 FYNNEI. The DNA of the CDR3 is TGTGCCAGCTACAGGGCCCCGAACACCGGGGAGCTGTTTTTT. Residues: CASYRAPNTGELFF.

The chain recombines TRBV18 with TRBJ2-7, with TRBD2 matching over 14 bases. The CDR3 is 17 amino acids. Germline V gene data show CDR1 as KGHSH and CDR2 as LQKENI. V shed 4 bases, J shed 3 bases, and the junction held 8 bases outside the gene matches. The CDR3 DNA reads TGTGCCAGCTCACTATTCCCCGGGACTAGCGGGGGCTACGAGCAGTACTTC. Protein sequence: CASSLFPGTSGGYEQYF.

The count of this clone is one. The chain has TRBV30 and TRBJ1-1; TRBD1 agrees at 9 bases. The V and J ends lost 1 base and 4 bases, in that order; junction bases with no gene match: 7. There are 15 residues in the CDR3. Germline V gives CDR1 GTSNPN, CDR2 SVGIG (reference sequence). For the CDR3, the DNA is TGTGCCTGGAGTGGCACCCCGACAGGGGGCACTGAAGCTTTCTTT. Translated, it gives CAWSGTPTGGTEAFF.

The chain couples TRBV7-3 to TRBJ2-6; D gene unclear. Germline CDR1 reads SGHTA; CDR2 reads FQGTGA. This CDR3 has 16 residues. V dropped 1 base and J dropped 1 base, with 8 bases sitting between them. The CDR3 loop reads CASSLSGPSGANVLTF. The CDR3 DNA reads TGTGCCAGCAGCTTAAGTGGGCCTTCTGGGGCCAACGTCCTGACTTTC.

The CDR3 nucleotides read TGTGCCAGTGGCGGGGTTATCTCTGGAAACACCATATATTTT. Protein sequence: CASGGVISGNTIYF. The chain couples TRBV2 to TRBJ1-3, with D unresolved. Germline assignment: CDR1 SNHLY and CDR2 FYNNEI. The CDR3 consists of 14 residues. Trimming shortened V by 9 bases and J by 0 bases, and 12 bases separated the two germline ends.

As concerns this clone: Relative to the germline gene, one junction end is altered; a read error may explain this. V usage is TRBV7-7 and J usage is TRBJ1-3; 7 nucleotides line up with TRBD1. The germline gives CDR1 SSHAT, CDR2 FNYEAQ (reference sequence). The CDR3 covers 13 residues. The CDR3 reads CASSLDRGNTIYF. The CDR3, as DNA: TGTGCTAGCAGCTTGGACAGGGGAAACACCATATATTTT.

V and J are TRBV18 and TRBJ2-1, with 9 bases matching TRBD2. Germline-derived CDR1 and CDR2 are KGHSH and LQKENI. This CDR3 has 15 amino acids. V shed 3 bases, J shed 6 bases, and the junction held 6 bases outside the gene matches. CDR3 protein: CASSPLAGIGNEQFF. The CDR3 bases are TGTGCCAGCTCACCTCTAGCGGGGATAGGCAATGAGCAGTTCTTC. Variable domain in full (rest from reference TRBV18 and TRBJ2-1): NAGVMQNPRHLVRRRGQEARLRCSPMKGHSHVYWYRQLPEEGLKFMVYLQKENIIDESGMPKERFSAEFPKEGPSILRIQQVVRGDSAAYFCASSPLAGIGNEQFFGPGTRLTVL.